These 14 T cell receptor beta chains originate from one sample sequenced in a study of blood T cell repertoires in COVID-19. Libraries were prepared by immunoSEQ multiplex PCR; TCRdb keeps only in-frame clonotypes and omits some of them. The sample shows 140,000 to 150,000 clones, about 90% of them seen only once. Sequencing used peripheral blood. These receptors all stem from a man aged 55 to 69 with active or convalescent COVID-19.

Comments on this clone: A read error may account for a junction end that differs from germline. The rearrangement joins TRBV7-7 to TRBJ2-5; 8 bases map to TRBD1. The CDR3 has 15 amino acids. Germline V lookup: CDR1 SSHAT, CDR2 FNYEAQ (reference sequence). CDR3 protein: CASSLHQGAEETQYF. The DNA for the CDR3 is TGTGCTAGCAGCTTACACCAGGGGGCGGAAGAGACCCAGTACTTC.

The J gene is TRBJ1-1, the V gene TRBV3-1 (or the pseudogene TRBV3-2), with D perhaps matching TRBD1 (6 bases). This CDR3 has 14 amino acids. CDR1 and CDR2 from the germline V gene are LGHDT and YNNKEL (reference sequence). The V end lost 2 bases, the J end lost 4 bases, and 11 bases lay between the germline ends. CDR3 DNA: TGTGCCAGCAGCCAAATTACAGGGAGCACTGAAGCTTTCTTT. Residues: CASSQITGSTEAFF.

This clone was picked up a small number of times. The V and J genes are TRBV6-1 and TRBJ2-7, with TRBD1 identical over 8 bases. Germline V gives CDR1 MNHNS, CDR2 SASEGT. V was clipped by 3 bases and J by 5 bases; unmatched bases: 6. The CDR3 totals 14 residues. The CDR3 coding sequence is TGTGCCAGCAGTGACAGGGGGCGCAACCACGAGCAGTACTTC. The encoded protein is CASSDRGRNHEQYF.

The chain combines TRBV6-2 or TRBV6-3 with TRBJ1-2, with 9 bases that match TRBD1. The V segment lost 5 bases and the J segment 2 bases; nucleotides outside the gene matches: 12. Germline V gives CDR1 MNHEY, CDR2 SVGEGT. The CDR3 covers 17 residues. Written as DNA, the CDR3 is TGTGCCAGCAGTGCCCGGGACAGGGTTTGGACCAACTATGGCTACACCTTC. Translating it yields CASSARDRVWTNYGYTF.

The chain uses TRBV5-1 and TRBJ2-5; 7 nucleotides align to TRBD2. In germline, CDR1 is SGHRS, CDR2 YFSETQ. The CDR3 loop spans 14 amino acids. V lost 7 bases, J lost 4 bases, and 10 bases stayed unmatched. The CDR3 coding sequence is TGCGCCAGCCTCTCGCGGCCGGGAGGAGAGACCCAGTACTTC. Encoded protein: CASLSRPGGETQYF.

This clone was seen more than once but under ten times. This chain uses TRBV7-9 with TRBJ2-7; perhaps TRBD2 as D (5 bases). V lost 0 bases and J lost 7, with 10 bases in between. The CDR3 is 13 residues long. Germline V gene data show CDR1 as SEHNR and CDR2 as FQNEAQ (reference sequence). In nucleotides, the CDR3 is TGTGCCAGCAGCTTAGCGGGAGCCGGGGAGCAGTACTTC. Translating it yields CASSLAGAGEQYF.

V gene TRBV5-1 combines with J gene TRBJ2-7, with 9 bases identical to TRBD2. The CDR3 consists of 15 residues. Germline CDR1 reads SGHRS; CDR2 reads YFSETQ. V lost 3 bases, J lost 3 bases, and 7 bases stayed unmatched. DNA for the CDR3: TGCGCCAGCAGCTCAAATAGCGGGAGAGTCTACGAGCAGTACTTC. This sequence encodes CASSSNSGRVYEQYF.

The gene calls are TRBV3-1 (or the pseudogene TRBV3-2) and TRBJ2-1, with 9 bases lining up with TRBD2. CDR1 LGHDT and CDR2 YNNKEL come from the germline V gene (reference sequence). This CDR3 region has 16 residues. With 5 bases clipped from V and 6 bases from J, the junction kept 11 bases outside the gene matches. CDR3 in amino acids: CASSSAGAGGRNEQFF. CDR3 DNA: TGTGCCAGCAGCTCCGCCGGGGCGGGAGGGCGCAATGAGCAGTTCTTC.

This chain links TRBV5-1 with TRBJ1-2; 9 nucleotides align to TRBD1. This CDR3 has 13 residues. After removal of 6 bases from V and 2 bases from J, the junction contained 2 bases not matched to a gene. The germline CDR1 and CDR2 sequences are SGHRS and YFSETQ. CDR3 residues: CASTGQGNYGYTF. In DNA form, the CDR3 reads TGCGCCAGCACGGGACAGGGAAACTATGGCTACACCTTC.

The chain uses TRBV2 and TRBJ2-7; weak D call: TRBD1 (6 bases). V lost 8 bases and J lost 9, with 11 bases in between. Germline V gene sequence: CDR1 SNHLY, CDR2 FYNNEI. The CDR3 sequence is 10 residues long. CDR3 loop: CASLQGRQYF. The CDR3 coding sequence is TGTGCCAGCTTACAGGGACGGCAGTACTTC.

V is TRBV29-1 and J is TRBJ1-1, with D perhaps matching TRBD1 (6 bases). CDR3 length: 13 amino acids. Per the germline V gene, CDR1 is SQVTM and CDR2 is ANQGSEA. Trimming took off 5 bases at V and 4 bases at J, with 14 bases between the two ends. The CDR3 spells CSVYTGRSTEAFF. Written as DNA, the CDR3 is TGCAGCGTTTATACAGGGCGGAGCACTGAAGCTTTCTTT.

The rearrangement uses TRBV19 and TRBJ2-1; 7 nucleotides agree with TRBD1. The V gene's germline CDR1 is LNHDA and CDR2 SQIVND (reference sequence). The V segment lost 3 bases and the J segment 2 bases; nucleotides outside the gene matches: 4. The CDR3 loop spans 15 amino acids. CDR3 sequence: CASSMGQIPYNEQFF. The CDR3 nucleotides read TGTGCCAGTAGTATGGGACAGATCCCCTACAATGAGCAGTTCTTC.

This chain joins TRBV28 and TRBJ1-1; 8 bases are a match to TRBD1. The V gene end was trimmed by 3 bases and the J gene end by 6 bases; junction bases not matched to a gene: 6. Germline V gene lookup returns CDR1 MDHEN and CDR2 SYDVKM. The CDR3 is made up of 14 amino acids. In DNA form, the CDR3 reads TGTGCCAGCAGTTTCAGGGGGCCTATATCTGAAGCTTTCTTT. Protein sequence: CASSFRGPISEAFF.

The chain links TRBV7-2 to TRBJ2-7; 9 bases are shared with TRBD2. J was trimmed by 0 bases and V by 2 bases; bases with no gene match: 5. CDR1 is SGHTA and CDR2 is FQGNSA in the germline V gene. The CDR3 totals 16 residues. The CDR3 DNA reads as TGTGCCAGCAGCTTAAGCCTAGCGGGGAACTCCTACGAGCAGTACTTC. Its protein product is CASSLSLAGNSYEQYF.